The source of this T cell receptor beta chain is a study of control samples from healthy donors and cancer patients. Germline V gene sequence: CDR1 MNHNS, CDR2 SASEGT. V was shortened by 0 bases and J by 4 bases, with 6 bases between the two germline ends. The CDR3 extends over 13 amino acids. The assay was immunoSEQ multiplex PCR, and TCRdb's table has in-frame clones only and misses some. The table shows roughly 9,200 clones, with roughly 90% occurring only once. The genes are TRBV6-1 and TRBJ1-2; D call uncertain. This TCR was sampled from a man in his 60s with colorectal cancer. Sequencing was carried out using PBMCs. The CDR3 loop reads CASSEAPSYGYTF. CDR3 DNA sequence: TGTGCCAGCAGTGAAGCGCCCTCCTATGGCTACACCTTC.